The clone carrying this TCR beta chain was picked up a small number of times. Primed by a sample-barcoded 5' primer and a J-beta primer mix, a second PCR proceeded for about 6 to 12 cycles. TCRdb used MiXCR to reprocess the 5' RACE reads, holding one entry per CDR3 protein. The profile shows around 500,000 distinct CDR3 sequences, roughly 43% of them singletons. These data are taken from a study of blood T cells in healthy people across ages. The CDR3 consists of 14 residues. CDR1 is DFQATT and CDR2 is SNEGSKA in the germline V gene (reference sequence). V was pared by 5 bases and J by 9 bases, with 10 bases of the junction left unmatched.

This clonotype was obtained from a man older than 75 in good health. Sequenced material: blood. This chain joins TRBV20-1 and TRBJ2-1; 10 positions match TRBD2. DNA of the CDR3: TGCAGTGCTCCTACCCAGCGGGGGGGAGGTGAGCAGTTCTTC. Translating it yields CSAPTQRGGGEQFF.